In this sample, the clone carrying this T cell receptor (beta chain) turned up a few times. Antigen specificity is unknown. Per the germline V gene, CDR1 is SGHTA and CDR2 is FQGNSA. There are 15 residues in the CDR3. Unmatched junction bases numbered 14, after V lost 8 bases and J lost 8 bases. A single record per CDR3 protein comes from TCRdb applying MiXCR to the reads. The sample yields 450,000 to 600,000 distinct CDR3 sequences, 30% to 35% seen once. This record belongs to a study of T cell repertoires in cytomegalovirus infection. Study-level background: It can be stated that public TCR beta signatures indicated CMV infection as well as a matching HLA type.

Study conclusions and caveats: Accumulated public TCR beta family frequency recognized individuals carrying CMV together with the relevant HLA. HLA-C-restricted CMV-specific TCR beta clonotypes prevailed in the ex vivo response.

This chain links TRBV7-2 with TRBJ2-1; 8 positions match TRBD2. The origin of this receptor is a human donor in good health (CMV status not recorded). Some clones in this sample may be carry-over from other donors' samples. The sample consisted of cultured PBMCs, taken from culture after CMV antigen stimulation. The CDR3 DNA sequence: TGTGCCAGCGCGGTCGGCCCGGGGGGGTGGGATGAGCAGTTCTTC. Translating it yields CASAVGPGGWDEQFF.